The rows below give T cell receptor beta chains drawn from one sample of a study of blood T cells in healthy people across ages. TCRdb itself ran the 5' RACE reads through MiXCR, one entry per CDR3 protein. This sample carries about 1.6 million distinct CDR3 sequences, 30% to 40% of them seen once, and the ten largest clones take around 11%. Sequenced material: blood. The receptors stem from a woman in her twenties or thirties in good health. Both conserved end residues are part of each CDR3. Fields, in order: J gene, D gene, V gene, clone size, CDR3 protein, CDR3 DNA. D genes are given only for firm matches. The listing skips clone size in some rows; elsewhere it reads once, few, many or a size class.

J gene: TRBJ2-5; D gene: TRBD2; V gene: TRBV7-3; clone size: .; CDR3 protein: CASSQRPRASGIIDEQYF; CDR3 DNA: TGTGCCAGCAGCCAACGCCCTAGAGCTAGCGGGATTATCGATGAGCAGTACTTC
J gene: TRBJ2-3; D gene: .; V gene: TRBV24-1; clone size: .; CDR3 protein: CATMPGVADTQYF; CDR3 DNA: TGTGCCACCATGCCAGGGGTGGCAGATACGCAGTATTTT
J gene: TRBJ2-7; D gene: .; V gene: TRBV27; clone size: .; CDR3 protein: CASSLRFGMYAYEQYF; CDR3 DNA: TGTGCCAGCAGTCTAAGGTTCGGGATGTATGCCTACGAGCAGTACTTC
J gene: TRBJ1-2; D gene: .; V gene: TRBV7-2; clone size: .; CDR3 protein: CASSSRAGGEVAYGYTF; CDR3 DNA: TGTGCCAGCAGCTCCCGGGCGGGAGGGGAGGTGGCCTATGGCTACACCTTC
J gene: TRBJ1-4; D gene: .; V gene: TRBV7-9; clone size: few; CDR3 protein: CASSQADGVATNEKLFF; CDR3 DNA: TGTGCCAGCAGCCAAGCGGACGGGGTTGCAACTAATGAAAAACTGTTTTTT
J gene: TRBJ1-5; D gene: .; V gene: TRBV12-5; clone size: .; CDR3 protein: CASGSGIQPQHF; CDR3 DNA: TGTGCTAGTGGTTCCGGGATTCAGCCCCAGCATTTT
J gene: TRBJ1-1; D gene: .; V gene: TRBV29-1; clone size: .; CDR3 protein: CSVEVGRTEAFF; CDR3 DNA: TGCAGCGTTGAAGTCGGGCGGACTGAAGCTTTCTTT
J gene: TRBJ2-7; D gene: .; V gene: TRBV12-3/TRBV12-4; clone size: few; CDR3 protein: CASSFGSGFSYEQYF; CDR3 DNA: TGTGCCAGCAGTTTCGGTAGCGGATTCTCCTACGAGCAGTACTTC
J gene: TRBJ2-1; D gene: .; V gene: TRBV21-1; clone size: few; CDR3 protein: CASSIGGGPAQSQFF; CDR3 DNA: TGTGCCAGCAGCATTGGCGGGGGCCCTGCTCAATCCCAGTTCTTC
J gene: TRBJ2-7; D gene: TRBD1; V gene: TRBV6-1; clone size: few; CDR3 protein: CASSSRDRALSYEQYF; CDR3 DNA: TGTGCCAGCAGTTCAAGAGACAGGGCCCTCTCCTACGAGCAGTACTTC
J gene: TRBJ2-4; D gene: TRBD2; V gene: TRBV20-1; clone size: .; CDR3 protein: CSARVAGEWGIQYF; CDR3 DNA: TGCAGTGCTAGAGTAGCGGGAGAGTGGGGCATTCAGTACTTC
J gene: TRBJ2-7; D gene: TRBD1; V gene: TRBV29-1; clone size: many; CDR3 protein: CSVEGDRGYTYEQYF; CDR3 DNA: TGCAGCGTTGAGGGGGACAGGGGATATACCTACGAGCAGTACTTC
J gene: TRBJ2-1; D gene: TRBD2; V gene: TRBV6-1; clone size: .; CDR3 protein: CASRAREYGEGRNEQFF; CDR3 DNA: TGTGCCAGCAGAGCAAGGGAGTACGGGGAGGGTAGAAATGAGCAGTTCTTC
J gene: TRBJ2-7; D gene: .; V gene: TRBV5-1; clone size: few; CDR3 protein: CASSFVDTSSGEQYF; CDR3 DNA: TGCGCCAGCAGCTTCGTAGACACTTCCTCGGGGGAGCAGTACTTC
J gene: TRBJ2-7; D gene: .; V gene: TRBV20-1; clone size: few; CDR3 protein: CSADSGPYEQYF; CDR3 DNA: TGCAGTGCTGATAGCGGCCCCTACGAGCAGTACTTC
J gene: TRBJ2-1; D gene: .; V gene: TRBV7-3; clone size: few; CDR3 protein: CASSNYYEQFF; CDR3 DNA: TGTGCCAGCAGCAACTATTATGAGCAGTTCTTC
J gene: TRBJ1-1; D gene: .; V gene: TRBV21-1; clone size: .; CDR3 protein: CASNKGRAATEAFF; CDR3 DNA: TGTGCCAGTAATAAAGGCAGGGCGGCCACTGAAGCTTTCTTT
J gene: TRBJ2-1; D gene: .; V gene: TRBV5-1; clone size: .; CDR3 protein: CASSLVEGPPGNEQFF; CDR3 DNA: TGCGCCAGCAGCTTGGTTGAGGGTCCCCCCGGGAATGAGCAGTTCTTC
J gene: TRBJ2-5; D gene: TRBD2; V gene: TRBV5-4; clone size: few; CDR3 protein: CASSLGGGGARETQYF; CDR3 DNA: TGTGCCAGCAGCTTGGGTGGCGGGGGGGCCCGGGAGACCCAGTACTTC
J gene: TRBJ2-3; D gene: .; V gene: TRBV20-1; clone size: few; CDR3 protein: CSARGYGVRTDTQYF; CDR3 DNA: TGCAGTGCTAGAGGGTATGGGGTCCGCACAGATACGCAGTATTTT
J gene: TRBJ2-1; D gene: TRBD2; V gene: TRBV20-1; clone size: few; CDR3 protein: CSARKTSGGHNEQFF; CDR3 DNA: TGCAGTGCTAGGAAGACTAGCGGGGGGCACAATGAGCAGTTCTTC
J gene: TRBJ2-1; D gene: TRBD1; V gene: TRBV18; clone size: .; CDR3 protein: CASSPGQDRNEQFF; CDR3 DNA: TGTGCCAGCTCACCGGGACAGGACCGCAATGAGCAGTTCTTC
J gene: TRBJ1-2; D gene: TRBD1; V gene: TRBV7-9; clone size: .; CDR3 protein: CASSLGQGADGYTF; CDR3 DNA: TGTGCCAGCAGCTTGGGACAGGGGGCGGATGGCTACACCTTC
J gene: TRBJ1-2; D gene: .; V gene: TRBV29-1; clone size: few; CDR3 protein: CSVEDGAANYGYTF; CDR3 DNA: TGCAGCGTTGAAGATGGGGCAGCTAACTATGGCTACACCTTC
J gene: TRBJ1-1; D gene: TRBD1; V gene: TRBV7-3; clone size: few; CDR3 protein: CASSPNPQGTLDTEAFF; CDR3 DNA: TGTGCCAGCAGCCCGAACCCACAGGGGACCCTGGACACTGAAGCTTTCTTT
J gene: TRBJ2-3; D gene: .; V gene: TRBV27; clone size: .; CDR3 protein: CASGFKDMQYF; CDR3 DNA: TGTGCCAGCGGTTTTAAGGATATGCAGTATTTT
J gene: TRBJ2-7; D gene: TRBD2; V gene: TRBV9; clone size: .; CDR3 protein: CTSSLTSANYEQYF; CDR3 DNA: TGTACCAGCAGCCTTACTAGCGCCAACTACGAGCAGTACTTC
J gene: TRBJ2-7; D gene: .; V gene: TRBV28; clone size: few; CDR3 protein: CASSLDAGREQYF; CDR3 DNA: TGTGCCAGCAGTTTAGATGCAGGGCGGGAGCAGTACTTC
J gene: TRBJ2-3; D gene: .; V gene: TRBV20-1; clone size: .; CDR3 protein: CSAISGAINTQYF; CDR3 DNA: TGCAGTGCTATTTCAGGGGCAATCAATACGCAGTATTTT